These T cell receptor beta chains were read from a single sample in a study of T cell responses to AZD1222 COVID-19 vaccine. Data came from immunoSEQ multiplex PCR; TCRdb stores just in-frame clones and leaves some out. This table holds more than 90,000 clones, about nine tenths found once. This material consisted of peripheral blood, taken on day 0 of AZD1222 vaccination. These receptors were obtained from an adult in good health. Each CDR3 is given with its conserved first and last residue. The D gene is left open where the match is weak. The size field is filled for only some rows; it gives once, few, many or a size class.

NA	TRBV15	NA	TRBJ1-6	TGTGCCACCAGCAGAGATCGGGGGACGATTTCACCCCTCCACTTT	CATSRDRGTISPLHF
TRBD1	TRBV6-5	once	TRBJ1-1	TGTGCCAGCAGACGAGGACAGGCCACGGAAGCTTTCTTT	CASRRGQATEAFF
NA	TRBV7-9	NA	TRBJ1-1	TGTGCCAGTACCAACGGGGCAAGGGATGAAGCTTTCTTT	CASTNGARDEAFF
NA	TRBV3-1/TRBV3-2	NA	TRBJ2-1	TGTGCCAGTCAGGGGGGGGATGAGCAGTTCTTC	CASQGGDEQFF
NA	TRBV19	NA	TRBJ1-5	TGTGCCAGTAGGGGGGCAGGGAGTCAGCCCCAGCATTTT	CASRGAGSQPQHF
TRBD1	TRBV28	once	TRBJ1-1	TGTGCCAGTCTTATCGGGACAGGGGGCCTGGAAGCTTTCTTT	CASLIGTGGLEAFF
NA	TRBV3-1/TRBV3-2	NA	TRBJ1-6	TGTGCCAGCAGCCAAGATCGGGACGGGATTCTCCACTTT	CASSQDRDGILHF
TRBD1	TRBV14	few	TRBJ1-2	TGTGCCAGCAGCCAGAAGGCAGGGGGACGCTATGGCTACACCTTC	CASSQKAGGRYGYTF
NA	TRBV6-6	NA	TRBJ2-3	TGTGCCAGCAGTTACGGTGGGGGGGCTCCGCAGTATTTT	CASSYGGGAPQYF
TRBD1	TRBV11-1	once	TRBJ2-2	TGTGCCAGCAGCTCGGGACAGGGAACTGGGGAGCTGTTTTTT	CASSSGQGTGELFF
TRBD2	TRBV28	NA	TRBJ2-3	TGTGCCAGCAGCTACACGCTTGGGACTAGCGGAGTGTGGGATACGCAGTATTTT	CASSYTLGTSGVWDTQYF
NA	TRBV11-3	NA	TRBJ2-7	TGTGCCAGCAGCTTAGGAGGGGCTCTCGAGGAGCAGTACTTC	CASSLGGALEEQYF
TRBD1	TRBV12-3/TRBV12-4	NA	TRBJ1-5	TGTGCCAGCAGTCGGGACAGGTCTCAGCCCCAGCATTTT	CASSRDRSQPQHF
NA	TRBV4-1	once	TRBJ1-1	TGCGCCAGCAGCCGAGCCGAAAGGGGCCCACAACAGAACACTGAAGCTTTCTTT	CASSRAERGPQQNTEAFF
NA	TRBV7-8	NA	TRBJ1-3	TGTGCCAGCAGCTTACCCCTCAATGCGGGAAACACCATATATTTT	CASSLPLNAGNTIYF
NA	TRBV5-1	few	TRBJ2-7	TGCGCCAGCAGCTTGTTTCGACTAGGCTACGAGCAGTACTTC	CASSLFRLGYEQYF
NA	TRBV29-1	NA	TRBJ2-1	TGCAGCGCTGGAATCGGGTTGAATGAGCAGTTCTTC	CSAGIGLNEQFF
NA	TRBV7-9	NA	TRBJ2-1	TGTGCCAGCAGTCCGTCGAGCTCCTACAATGAGCAGTTCTTC	CASSPSSSYNEQFF
NA	TRBV18	NA	TRBJ2-3	TGTGCCAGCTCACCTTTGGCCCGCTACACAGATACGCAGTATTTT	CASSPLARYTDTQYF
NA	TRBV7-3	NA	TRBJ1-1	TGTGCCAGCAGCCACTCGGGAGCTAACACTGAAGCTTTCTTT	CASSHSGANTEAFF
NA	TRBV3-1/TRBV3-2	NA	TRBJ2-7	TGTGCCAGTTCTACGAGGGGTTACGAGCAGTACTTC	CASSTRGYEQYF
TRBD1	TRBV10-3	NA	TRBJ1-1	TGTGCCACGGCGCTAGGGGGCGGGAACACTGAAGCTTTCTTT	CATALGGGNTEAFF
TRBD2	TRBV3-1/TRBV3-2	NA	TRBJ2-5	TGTGCCAGCAGCCAAGGAGCGGGAGAGGCGGAGACCCAGTACTTC	CASSQGAGEAETQYF
TRBD1	TRBV2	NA	TRBJ2-7	TGTGCCAGCATGGACAGGCTCAGGTACGAGCAGTACTTC	CASMDRLRYEQYF
NA	TRBV7-9	NA	TRBJ1-3	TGTGCCAGCAGCTTCTCTGGAAACACCATATATTTT	CASSFSGNTIYF
NA	TRBV2	NA	TRBJ1-1	TGTGCCAGCAGTGAATATGGTCGGTCGGGTCTGAACACTGAAGCTTTCTTT	CASSEYGRSGLNTEAFF
NA	TRBV25-1	once	TRBJ1-2	TGTGCCAGCAGTGGAAACAGTTACTATGGCTACACCTTC	CASSGNSYYGYTF
NA	TRBV9	few	TRBJ2-2	TGTGCCAGCAGCCCTAGGATAGGTTCCGGGGAGCTGTTTTTT	CASSPRIGSGELFF
NA	TRBV5-1	NA	TRBJ1-1	TGCGCCAGCAGCTGGAGCTCGGAGATGAACACTGAAGCTTTCTTT	CASSWSSEMNTEAFF
TRBD1	TRBV28	NA	TRBJ1-5	TGTGCCAGCAGAGGGACAGGCCGCAATCAGCCCCAGCATTTT	CASRGTGRNQPQHF
NA	TRBV28	NA	TRBJ1-1	TGTGCCAGCAGTTTGGGGGGCAACACTGAAGCTTTCTTT	CASSLGGNTEAFF
NA	TRBV9	NA	TRBJ2-7	TGTGCCAGCAGCGCCCGTGGGGGATACGAGCAGTACTTC	CASSARGGYEQYF
NA	TRBV5-1	NA	TRBJ2-6	TGCGCCAGCAGCTTAGATGGGGGTGATGGGGCCAACGTCCTGACTTTC	CASSLDGGDGANVLTF
NA	TRBV30	once	TRBJ1-5	TGTGCCTGGGGCTCTTTCGGGACACAAAATCAGCCCCAGCATTTT	CAWGSFGTQNQPQHF
NA	TRBV9	NA	TRBJ1-3	TGTGCCAGCAGCGTTCTGACAGGCTCTGGAAACACCATATATTTT	CASSVLTGSGNTIYF
NA	TRBV28	NA	TRBJ2-1	TGTGCCAGCAGTCCCGATGGGGATGAGCAGTTCTTC	CASSPDGDEQFF
TRBD2	TRBV4-1	NA	TRBJ2-3	TGCGCCAGCAGCCAAGGACTAGCGGGGGGGCCCCCAGATACGCAGTATTTT	CASSQGLAGGPPDTQYF
NA	TRBV19	NA	TRBJ1-1	TGTGCCAGTAGTATGCAGACGGGGACTGAAGCTTTCTTT	CASSMQTGTEAFF
NA	TRBV30	NA	TRBJ2-2	TGTGCCTGGAGTGACCCTGGGTACACCGGGGAGCTGTTTTTT	CAWSDPGYTGELFF
NA	TRBV29-1	NA	TRBJ1-2	TGCAGCGTTGAACGAGGGGATGGCTACACCTTC	CSVERGDGYTF
NA	TRBV12-3/TRBV12-4	once	TRBJ1-5	TGTGCCAGCAGTTTAGGGGGGCAGCCCCAGCATTTT	CASSLGGQPQHF
NA	TRBV4-1	NA	TRBJ2-3	TGCGCCAGCAGAAAAGATGGCGGGGATACGCAGTATTTT	CASRKDGGDTQYF
NA	TRBV7-9	NA	TRBJ1-4	TGTGCCAGCAGCCCCCACGTCCCCGAGCTGTTTTTT	CASSPHVPELFF
NA	TRBV4-1	NA	TRBJ2-2	TGCGCCAGCAGCCCCGGAGACAGGAACACCGGGGAGCTGTTTTTT	CASSPGDRNTGELFF
NA	TRBV7-2	NA	TRBJ2-2	TGTGCCAGCAGTCTATGGAGAGGGATCACCGGGGAGCTGTTTTTT	CASSLWRGITGELFF